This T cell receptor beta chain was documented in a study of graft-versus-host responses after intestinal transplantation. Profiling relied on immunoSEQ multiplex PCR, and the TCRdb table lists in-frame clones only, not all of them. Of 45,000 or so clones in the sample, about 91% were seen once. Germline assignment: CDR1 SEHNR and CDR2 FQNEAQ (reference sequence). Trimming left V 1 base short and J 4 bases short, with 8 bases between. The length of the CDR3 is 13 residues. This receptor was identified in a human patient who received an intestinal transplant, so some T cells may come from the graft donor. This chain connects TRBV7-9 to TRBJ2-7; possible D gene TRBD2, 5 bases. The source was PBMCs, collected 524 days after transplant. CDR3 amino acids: CASSLGTAYEQYF. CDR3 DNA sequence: TGTGCCAGCAGCTTAGGGACTGCATACGAGCAGTACTTC.